The 21 T cell receptor beta chains below were found in one sample sequenced in a study of T cells in localized non-small cell lung cancer. Assay: immunoSEQ multiplex PCR; the TCRdb copy retains only in-frame clones and omits some. The data show around 64,000 clones, roughly 92% seen once. The source material was peripheral blood, sampled before any cancer treatment. Receptor source: a man aged 35 to 69 with stage I lung adenocarcinoma.

The gene calls are TRBV5-5 and TRBJ2-5, with 7 bases lining up with TRBD1. The CDR3 loop spans 14 amino acids. Losses at the gene ends were 0 bases for V and 5 bases for J; bases not matched to a gene: 4. From germline, CDR1 is SGHKS and CDR2 YYEKEE (reference sequence). The CDR3: CASSLATGWETQYF. The CDR3 coding sequence is TGTGCCAGCAGCTTGGCGACAGGGTGGGAGACCCAGTACTTC.

The chain has TRBV27 and TRBJ2-7; D assignment may be TRBD1 or TRBD2 (7 bases each). The CDR3 has 17 residues. Trimming took off 0 bases at V and 1 base at J, with 16 bases between the two ends. Germline V gene data show CDR1 as MNHEY and CDR2 as SMNVEV (reference sequence). CDR3 sequence reads: CASSLSAARGGSYEQYF. In DNA, the CDR3 is TGTGCCAGCAGTTTATCGGCCGCCAGGGGGGGATCCTACGAGCAGTACTTC.

The chain employs TRBV7-9 and TRBJ2-7, with D perhaps matching TRBD1 or TRBD2 (5 bases each). The germline CDR1 and CDR2 sequences are SEHNR and FQNEAQ (reference sequence). Trimming cost V 5 bases and J 5 bases, with 19 bases left between them. The CDR3 extends over 15 amino acids. The CDR3 sequence is CASSPGMDQGHEQYF. The CDR3 DNA reads as TGTGCCAGCAGCCCCGGGATGGACCAGGGCCACGAGCAGTACTTC.

The chain recombines TRBV30 with TRBJ2-7, with a possible D match to TRBD1 (6 bases). The CDR3 is 12 amino acids. Trimming took off 2 bases at V and 2 bases at J, with 7 bases between the two ends. Germline V CDR1 and CDR2: GTSNPN, SVGIG (reference sequence). This chain's CDR3 is CAWSKGAYEQYF. The CDR3, as DNA: TGTGCCTGGAGTAAGGGGGCCTACGAGCAGTACTTC.

V usage is TRBV28 and J usage is TRBJ2-1, with 8 bases fitting TRBD2. The germline gives CDR1 MDHEN, CDR2 SYDVKM. This CDR3 has 17 amino acids. V lost 5 bases and J lost 0; bases outside the gene matches: 9. CDR3 sequence reads: CASSAGGDYSSYNEQFF. DNA of the CDR3: TGTGCCAGCAGTGCGGGGGGCGATTACAGCTCCTACAATGAGCAGTTCTTC.

The chain links TRBV18 to TRBJ2-2; D perhaps matches TRBD1 (6 bases). CDR1 KGHSH and CDR2 LQKENI come from the germline V gene. The CDR3 has 13 residues. V gave up 5 bases and J gave up 4 bases, with 8 bases separating them. CDR3 sequence reads: CASSNRVTGELFF. In DNA, the CDR3 is TGTGCCAGCTCAAACAGGGTCACCGGGGAGCTGTTTTTT.

J is TRBJ2-2 and V is TRBV5-1, with a tentative D call TRBD1 (6 bases). Germline lookup yields CDR1 SGHRS and CDR2 YFSETQ. This CDR3 is built from 18 residues. Trimming cost V 1 base and J 4 bases, with 20 bases left between them. The CDR3 loop is CASSLTLQVQGITGELFF. In nucleotides, the CDR3 is TGCGCCAGCAGCTTGACGCTACAGGTACAGGGAATCACCGGGGAGCTGTTTTTT.

The chain has TRBV30 and TRBJ2-3; D is undetermined. Trimming pared 4 bases from V and 2 bases from J, leaving 7 bases between. The CDR3 is 12 residues long. Germline V lookup: CDR1 GTSNPN, CDR2 SVGIG (reference sequence). This CDR3 reads CAWTPATDTQYF. As DNA, the CDR3 is TGTGCCTGGACCCCAGCCACAGATACGCAGTATTTT.

This clone is a singleton in its sample. This sequence joins TRBV5-1 and TRBJ2-1, with TRBD2 matching over 8 bases. This CDR3 is 15 amino acids long. CDR1 is SGHRS, CDR2 YFSETQ, per germline. The junction had 12 bases not matched to a gene; V was cut back by 5 bases and J by 8 bases. CDR3 amino acids: CASRITGLGLDEQFF. The CDR3 DNA reads as TGCGCCAGCAGGATAACGGGACTAGGTCTCGATGAGCAGTTCTTC.

The rearrangement links TRBV7-9 to TRBJ1-2; D might be TRBD1 (5 bases). Germline V gene sequence: CDR1 SEHNR, CDR2 FQNEAQ (reference sequence). The length of the CDR3 is 13 residues. Trimming cost V 6 bases and J 3 bases, with 11 bases left between them. CDR3 region: CASSSRGDYGYTF. CDR3 coding DNA: TGTGCCAGCAGTTCCCGGGGGGACTATGGCTACACCTTC.

This clone showed up just once. The chain is built from TRBV15 and TRBJ2-5; D remains ambiguous. The germline V gene has CDR1 LNHNV and CDR2 YYDKDF (reference sequence). V lost 6 bases, J lost 6 bases, and 11 bases lay in between. CDR3 length: 12 amino acids. The CDR3 reads CATSPEIQTQYF. The CDR3, as DNA: TGTGCCACCAGTCCAGAGATTCAGACCCAGTACTTC. The entire variable domain, with the rest obtained from reference TRBV15 and TRBJ2-5, is as follows: DAMVIQNPRYQVTQFGKPVTLSCSQTLNHNVMYWYQQKSSQAPKLLFHYYDKDFNNEADTPDNFQSRRPNTSFCFLDIRSPGLGDTAMYLCATSPEIQTQYFGPGTRLLVL.

This clone occurred once. The rearrangement joins TRBV19 to TRBJ2-3; possible D gene TRBD1, 6 bases. The germline V and J ends were trimmed by 6 bases and 0 bases, with 10 bases remaining between them. This CDR3 contains 14 residues. The V gene's germline CDR1 is LNHDA and CDR2 SQIVND (reference sequence). This chain's CDR3 is CASRQGHSTDTQYF. CDR3 bases: TGTGCCAGTAGGCAGGGGCATAGCACAGATACGCAGTATTTT.

As for this clone: Other DNA sequences of this sample code for an identical CDR3. This chain connects TRBV30 to TRBJ2-7; weak D call: TRBD1 (6 bases). With 4 bases removed from V and 3 bases from J, the gap between germline ends came to 7 bases. Per germline, CDR1 GTSNPN and CDR2 SVGIG (reference sequence). The CDR3 is 11 residues long. The CDR3 sequence is CAWKQGYEQYF. CDR3 coding DNA: TGTGCCTGGAAACAGGGCTACGAGCAGTACTTC.

This clone turned up a few times. This rearrangement joins TRBV4-3 to TRBJ2-1; 7 bases are shared with TRBD1. Trimming took 0 bases from V and 0 from J; bases not matched to a gene: 5. This CDR3 region has 17 residues. Germline V CDR1 and CDR2: LGHNA, YSLEER. As DNA, the CDR3 is TGCGCCAGCAGCCAAGATCGGGCAGGGGGCTCCTACAATGAGCAGTTCTTC. Amino acids: CASSQDRAGGSYNEQFF.

The chain joins TRBV5-1 to TRBJ2-1, with D possibly matching TRBD2 (6 bases). Germline lookup yields CDR1 SGHRS and CDR2 YFSETQ. The CDR3 length is 16 residues. V shed 4 bases and J shed 2 bases, with 16 bases lying between them. This CDR3 reads CASSPEGRATYNEQFF. For the CDR3, the DNA is TGCGCCAGCAGCCCGGAGGGACGGGCAACCTACAATGAGCAGTTCTTC. The full variable domain, in which reference TRBV5-1 and TRBJ2-1 provide the parts outside the CDR3, is KAGVTQTPRYLIKTRGQQVTLSCSPISGHRSVSWYQQTPGQGLQFLFEYFSETQRNKGNFPGRFSGRQFSNSRSEMNVSTLELGDSALYLCASSPEGRATYNEQFFGPGTRLTVL.

This chain links TRBV7-3 with TRBJ1-1, with D possibly being TRBD1 (5 bases). The CDR3 is made up of 14 amino acids. Trimming left V 3 bases short and J 3 bases short, with 11 bases between. CDR1 and CDR2 from the germline V gene are SGHTA and FQGTGA. The CDR3 nucleotides read TGTGCCAGCAGCTTCAGGGCCCTCGACACTGAAGCTTTCTTT. Translating it yields CASSFRALDTEAFF.

The chain combines TRBV19 with TRBJ2-1; 7 nucleotides agree with TRBD2. CDR3 length: 15 residues. Germline V lookup: CDR1 LNHDA, CDR2 SQIVND (reference sequence). V shed 3 bases and J 2 bases; nucleotides not matched to a gene: 4. CDR3 sequence: CASSMERGTYNEQFF. CDR3 bases: TGTGCCAGTAGTATGGAGCGGGGTACCTACAATGAGCAGTTCTTC.

The V and J genes are TRBV7-9 and TRBJ2-5; the D is unclear. Matching the DNA end better, TRBJ2-7 makes the J call doubtful. The CDR3 has 13 residues. CDR1 and CDR2 (germline): SEHNR, FQNEAQ (reference sequence). The CDR3 sequence is CASSSGRAYEQYF. DNA for the CDR3: TGTGCCAGCAGCTCCGGCAGAGCCTACGAGCAGTACTTC.

The V and J genes are TRBV20-1 and TRBJ2-1; D is possibly TRBD1 or TRBD2 (5 bases each). CDR1 is DFQATT, CDR2 SNEGSKA, per germline (reference sequence). The CDR3 totals 10 residues. The ends were cut back, 6 bases at V and 15 bases at J, with 15 bases in the middle. CDR3 bases: TGCAGTGCGGGGGACCCCGTCACGTTCTTC. Translated, it gives CSAGDPVTFF.

This clone was counted once. V and J are TRBV5-5 and TRBJ2-2; D remains ambiguous. V lost 4 bases and J 6 bases, leaving 7 bases between the germline ends. In germline, CDR1 is SGHKS, CDR2 YYEKEE (reference sequence). The length of the CDR3 is 12 residues. CDR3 loop: CASSQKAGELFF. The CDR3 DNA sequence: TGTGCCAGCAGCCAAAAGGCCGGGGAGCTGTTTTTT.

The chain employs TRBV6-6 and TRBJ2-2, with D hard to call. The germline CDR1 and CDR2 sequences are MNHNY and SVGAGI (reference sequence). Trimming left V 6 bases short and J 5 bases short, with 13 bases between. The CDR3 is 14 amino acids. The CDR3 region has the DNA TGTGCCAGCAGGGATCCGTTTGAGACCGGGGAGCTGTTTTTT. This codes for CASRDPFETGELFF.